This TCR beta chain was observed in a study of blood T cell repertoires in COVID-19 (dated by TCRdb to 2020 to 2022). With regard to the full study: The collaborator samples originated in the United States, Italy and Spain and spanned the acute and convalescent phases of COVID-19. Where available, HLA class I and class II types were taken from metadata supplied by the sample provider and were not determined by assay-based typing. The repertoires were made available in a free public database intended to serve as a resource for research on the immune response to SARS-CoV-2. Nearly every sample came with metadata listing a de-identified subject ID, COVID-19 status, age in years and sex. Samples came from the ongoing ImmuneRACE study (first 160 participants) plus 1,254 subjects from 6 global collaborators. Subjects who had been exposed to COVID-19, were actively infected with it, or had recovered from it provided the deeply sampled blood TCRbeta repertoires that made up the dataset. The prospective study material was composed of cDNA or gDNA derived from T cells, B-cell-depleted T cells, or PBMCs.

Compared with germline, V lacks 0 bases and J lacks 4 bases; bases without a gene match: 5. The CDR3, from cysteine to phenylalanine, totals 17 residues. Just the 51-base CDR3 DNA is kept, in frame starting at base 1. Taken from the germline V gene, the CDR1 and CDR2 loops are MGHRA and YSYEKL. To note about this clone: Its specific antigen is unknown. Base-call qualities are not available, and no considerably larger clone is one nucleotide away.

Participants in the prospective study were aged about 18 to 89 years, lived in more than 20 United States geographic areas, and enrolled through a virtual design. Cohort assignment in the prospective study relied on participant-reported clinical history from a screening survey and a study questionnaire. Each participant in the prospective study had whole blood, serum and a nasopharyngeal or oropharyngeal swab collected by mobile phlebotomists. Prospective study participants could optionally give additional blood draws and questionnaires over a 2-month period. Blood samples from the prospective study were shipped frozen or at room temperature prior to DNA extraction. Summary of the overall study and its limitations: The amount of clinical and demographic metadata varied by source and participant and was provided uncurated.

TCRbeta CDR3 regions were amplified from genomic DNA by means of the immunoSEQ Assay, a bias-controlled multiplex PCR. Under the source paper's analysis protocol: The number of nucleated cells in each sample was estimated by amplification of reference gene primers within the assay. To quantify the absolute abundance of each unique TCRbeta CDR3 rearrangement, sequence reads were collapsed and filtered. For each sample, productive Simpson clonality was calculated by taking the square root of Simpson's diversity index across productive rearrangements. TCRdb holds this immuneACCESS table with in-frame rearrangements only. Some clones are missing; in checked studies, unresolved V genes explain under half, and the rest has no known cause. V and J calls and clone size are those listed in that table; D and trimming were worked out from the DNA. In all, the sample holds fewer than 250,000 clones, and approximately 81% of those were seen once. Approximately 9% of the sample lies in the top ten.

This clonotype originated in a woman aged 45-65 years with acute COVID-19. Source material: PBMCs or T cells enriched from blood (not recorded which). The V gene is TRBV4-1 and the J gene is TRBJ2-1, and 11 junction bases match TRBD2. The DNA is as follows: TGCGCCAGCAGCCAAGATCCGGCTAGCGGGAGGTACAATGAGCAGTTCTTC. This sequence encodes CASSQDPASGRYNEQFF.